This T cell receptor beta chain was identified in a study of OX40 agonist ivuxolimab in advanced cancers. The study's findings and limits: By week 6 at 0.1 to 3.0 mg/kg, blood CD4+ and CD8+ T cells had expanded clonally.

The repertoire was sequenced with immunoSEQ multiplex PCR; TCRdb's copy has only in-frame clones and lacks some. The data contain 55,000 to 70,000 clones, around 83% of them singletons. To note about this clone: Its antigen is unidentified.

Germline V gene lookup returns CDR1 SQVTM and CDR2 ANQGSEA. The CDR3 extends over 14 amino acids. Unmatched junction bases numbered 6, after V lost 1 base and J lost 6 bases. The receptor's source is an adult with an advanced solid tumor such as melanoma, head and neck, liver or kidney cancer. Specimen: CD4+ or CD8+ T cells sorted from blood, collected in a trial of the OX40 agonist ivuxolimab. The V call is TRBV29-1, the J call TRBJ2-3; 8 nucleotides match TRBD2. The CDR3 DNA reads TGCAGCGTTGAAGCGGCGGGGGGCCTGGATACGCAGTATTTT. Its protein product is CSVEAAGGLDTQYF.